Sequencing of this T cell receptor beta chain was carried out in a study of cytomegalovirus exposure and HLA in healthy donors. Overall study context: Among roughly 180 million T cells, an earlier analysis found about 100 million unique TCR beta sequences. Findings and caveats of the study: Later work showed greater clonal expansion in HLA-associated TCR beta chains than in equally common others.

The trim removed 6 bases at V and 2 bases at J, leaving 6 bases unmatched. The germline CDR1 and CDR2 sequences are MNHNS and SASEGT. The CDR3 has 15 amino acids. It was with 60 Vbeta and 13 Jbeta primers that the PCR ran. Authors' data handling: Later, 65 million to 85 million unique TCR beta chains were counted in an analysis, and some 9.9 million of them were shared. The data were produced by immunoSEQ multiplex PCR, yet TCRdb's version contains in-frame clones alone and is incomplete. Clone size and the V and J calls come from that table; the DNA yielded D and trimming. The top ten clones hold roughly 15% of a sample with approximately 190,000 clones, 78% of them seen once. To note about this clone: What it binds is unknown.

This receptor was identified in a woman aged 25-40 years in good health and CMV-seropositive. The sample was PBMCs. The rearrangement links TRBV6-1 to TRBJ1-2, with 10 bases aligning to TRBD1. The CDR3 nucleotides are TGTGCCAGCAGGCCTGGGACAGGGGCGAACTATGGCTACACCTTC. This translates into CASRPGTGANYGYTF.